The T cell receptor beta chain described here comes from a study of beta chain features in type 1 diabetes. CDR3 length: 16 amino acids. The V gene lost 2 bases and the J gene lost 7 bases, with 20 bases spanning the gap. Germline values: CDR1 KGHSH, CDR2 LQKENI. This clone was observed a few times. All of the isolated RNA was reverse transcribed, so expressed TCRB transcripts were sequenced. Data came from immunoSEQ multiplex PCR; TCRdb stores just in-frame clones and leaves some out. There are 140,000 to 150,000 clones in the sample; over 9.5% occur only once, and 1.3% lies in the top ten. Sequencing was done on a sample of naive CD4+ T cells from blood. The TCR originated in a man aged 18 to 29 in good health. The rearrangement uses TRBV18 and TRBJ1-2; tentatively, D is TRBD1 (6 bases). This CDR3 reads CASSPFDLQGQSGYTF. DNA for the CDR3: TGTGCCAGCTCACCATTCGACCTTCAGGGGCAAAGTGGCTACACCTTC.